This T cell receptor beta chain was recovered during a study of T cell responses to AZD1222 COVID-19 vaccine. TCRdb's copy holds only in-frame clones and misses some; the assay was immunoSEQ multiplex PCR. The sample holds 84,000 or so clones, roughly 87% seen once. V was clipped by 3 bases and J by 8 bases; unmatched bases: 7. Germline V lookup: CDR1 SGHNT, CDR2 YYREEE (reference sequence). The CDR3 spans 14 residues. Material: peripheral blood, obtained on day 0 of MenACWY control vaccination. This TCR derives from an adult in good health. This rearrangement joins TRBV5-4 to TRBJ2-1; 8 positions agree with TRBD2. The CDR3 DNA is TGTGCCAGCAGCTCGGCCGGGGGGGCCCATGAGCAGTTCTTC. Protein product: CASSSAGGAHEQFF.